A selection of T cell receptor beta chains follows, all from one sample in a study of shared clonotypes between healthy human individuals. This table comes from immunoSEQ multiplex PCR, and its TCRdb copy is limited to in-frame clones, with some not included. The table shows fewer than 700,000 clones, with approximately 96% occurring only once. The sequenced sample was naive CD8+ T cells sorted from blood. These receptors were obtained from a woman younger than 45 in good health. Both conserved end residues are part of each CDR3. Fields, in order: clone size, J gene, D gene, V gene, CDR3 protein, CDR3 DNA. A D gene is named only where the DNA matches it firmly. Clone size, where shown, is once, few, many, or a class for clones that have expanded.

NA,TRBJ2-7,TRBD2,TRBV7-9,CASSPPVPSSGEQYF,TGTGCCAGCAGCCCACCCGTACCGTCTAGCGGCGAGCAGTACTTC
NA,TRBJ2-3,TRBD1,TRBV5-8,CASSSTPDREYTDTQYF,TGTGCCAGCAGCTCCACGCCCGACAGGGAATACACAGATACGCAGTATTTT
NA,TRBJ2-1,NA,TRBV2,CASSEGREGEQFF,TGTGCCAGCAGTGAGGGCAGGGAAGGTGAGCAGTTCTTC
NA,TRBJ2-7,NA,TRBV7-8,CASSLRGRGTTYEQYF,TGTGCCAGCAGCCTCCGAGGGCGCGGGACGACCTACGAGCAGTACTTC
NA,TRBJ1-1,TRBD1,TRBV29-1,CSVVGGEAFF,TGCAGCGTTGTAGGGGGCGAAGCTTTCTTT
NA,TRBJ2-7,NA,TRBV15,CATSGNYEQYF,TGTGCCACCAGCGGGAACTACGAGCAGTACTTC
NA,TRBJ1-5,NA,TRBV9,CASGGGNQPQHF,TGTGCCAGCGGCGGGGGGAATCAGCCCCAGCATTTT
NA,TRBJ2-1,TRBD2,TRBV6-4,CASSEAGGGDEQFF,TGTGCCAGCAGTGAAGCGGGAGGAGGGGATGAGCAGTTCTTC
once,TRBJ2-7,NA,TRBV5-4,CASSWEGGSHEQYF,TGTGCCAGCAGCTGGGAGGGGGGTAGCCACGAGCAGTACTTC
NA,TRBJ2-7,NA,TRBV7-9,CASSLASRDEQYF,TGTGCCAGCAGCTTAGCCAGTAGAGACGAGCAGTACTTC
NA,TRBJ2-7,TRBD1,TRBV29-1,CSVEERDSSSYEQYF,TGCAGCGTTGAAGAACGGGACAGTTCCTCCTACGAGCAGTACTTC